These 9 T cell receptor beta chains were sequenced from one sample in a study of monozygotic twins with inflammatory bowel disease. Reprocessing the 5' RACE reads, TCRdb reports a single entry for every CDR3 protein and omits DNA. This listing includes fewer than 350,000 distinct CDR3 sequences. Material for sequencing was blood. All receptors derive from a human donor with ulcerative colitis or Crohn's disease, or a healthy co-twin of an affected twin (not recorded which).

This chain connects TRBV27 to TRBJ2-7; TCRdb reports TRBD1, a call that lacks DNA to check it against. CDR3 length: 16 amino acids. Germline assignment: CDR1 MNHEY and CDR2 SMNVEV (reference sequence). CDR3 protein: CASSYSQGSATYEQYF.

The V gene is TRBV29-1, the J gene TRBJ2-5. CDR1 is SQVTM, CDR2 ANQGSEA, per germline. This CDR3 comprises 14 residues. CDR3 residues: CSVGGELAQETQYF. Complete variable domain (other parts from reference TRBV29-1 and TRBJ2-5): SAVISQKPSRDICQRGTSLTIQCQVDSQVTMMFWYRQQPGQSLTLIATANQGSEATYESGFVIDKFPISRPNLTFSTLTVSNMSPEDSSIYLCSVGGELAQETQYFGPGTRLLVL.

The rearrangement joins TRBV15 to TRBJ1-1. The CDR3 has 12 amino acids. Germline V gene lookup returns CDR1 LNHNV and CDR2 YYDKDF (reference sequence). CDR3: CATSKLNTEAFF.

The gene calls are TRBV12-3 or TRBV12-4 and TRBJ2-7; TCRdb returns TRBD2, unconfirmable since there is no DNA. CDR3 length: 13 amino acids. CDR3 residues: CASSSSSGGSSHF.

This chain uses TRBV6-2 or TRBV6-3 with TRBJ2-5. CDR3 length equals 14 residues. Germline CDR1 and CDR2: MNHEY and SVGEGT. The CDR3 here is CASSYWTAEETQYF.

The chain has TRBV5-1 and TRBJ1-5. Germline V lookup: CDR1 SGHRS, CDR2 YFSETQ. The CDR3 has 13 residues. The CDR3 reads CASSSMGNQPQHF.

The chain employs TRBV12-3 or TRBV12-4 and TRBJ1-1; TCRdb picks TRBD1, but there is no DNA to check that call. This CDR3 has 13 amino acids. This CDR3 reads CATSSGGPTEAFF.

The genes are TRBV12-3 or TRBV12-4 and TRBJ2-2; the TCRdb D gene call, TRBD1, has no DNA to confirm it. This CDR3 spans 15 amino acids. This CDR3 is CASTLQGIGTGELFF.

The chain employs TRBV2 and TRBJ1-5; without DNA, the TCRdb call of TRBD1 cannot be checked. CDR3 size: 14 residues. Germline V gives CDR1 SNHLY, CDR2 FYNNEI. The CDR3 is CASSASGGGQPQHF.